The present TCR beta chain was sequenced within a study of blood T cell repertoires in COVID-19. Looking at the study overall: There were acute and convalescent COVID-19 samples, and they came from the United States, Italy and Spain. PBMCs, B-cell-depleted T cells, or T cells were the source of the cDNA or gDNA that made up the material.

Original processing methods: Amplification from reference gene primers served as the basis for estimated nucleated cell counts. Some clones are missing from TCRdb's copy, which holds only in-frame ones; the method was immunoSEQ multiplex PCR. The DNA was the basis for D and trimming; V, J and clone size are from that table. The sample has about 170,000 clones, approximately 90% seen once. The sample holds one count of this clone. Trimming shortened V by 2 bases and J by 10 bases, and 20 bases separated the two germline ends. Per germline, CDR1 MNHEY and CDR2 SVGEGT. The CDR3 spans 16 residues. This clonotype was sampled from a man aged 18-30 years with COVID-19, enrolled during active disease. The chain carries TRBV6-2 or TRBV6-3 and TRBJ1-4, with a tentative D call TRBD1 (6 bases). The sequencing input was peripheral blood. The CDR3 DNA sequence: TGTGCCAGCAGTTACCACAGGGACGCACTATTGGGAAAACTGTTTTTT. Amino acids: CASSYHRDALLGKLFF.